The present T cell receptor beta chain was sequenced within a study of T cells after yellow fever vaccination. For the study at large: It was SMART-Seq v4 Ultra Low Input that prepared the fractions with low cell numbers. General study points: There was a possibility that FACS-sorted repertoires contained abundant clonotypes contaminating from the bulk population.

Deletions cut 7 bases from V and 5 bases from J, with 18 bases between. CDR1 is DFQATT, CDR2 SNEGSKA, per germline (reference sequence). This CDR3 contains 13 residues. Each CDR3 protein gets one entry after TCRdb re-called the 5' RACE reads with MiXCR. The sample has hundreds of thousands of distinct CDR3 sequences, 13% seen once. Notes on this clonotype: Its antigen is unidentified.

The sample here was PBMCs, taken on the day of the yellow fever booster vaccination. This receptor was taken from a man aged 25 to 45 who received the YFV17D yellow fever vaccine. The chain has TRBV20-1 and TRBJ2-7; D is perhaps TRBD2 (6 bases). CDR3 DNA sequence: TGCAGTGGCGGCGTGGGGGGTATTGACGAGCAGTACTTC. It yields the protein CSGGVGGIDEQYF.